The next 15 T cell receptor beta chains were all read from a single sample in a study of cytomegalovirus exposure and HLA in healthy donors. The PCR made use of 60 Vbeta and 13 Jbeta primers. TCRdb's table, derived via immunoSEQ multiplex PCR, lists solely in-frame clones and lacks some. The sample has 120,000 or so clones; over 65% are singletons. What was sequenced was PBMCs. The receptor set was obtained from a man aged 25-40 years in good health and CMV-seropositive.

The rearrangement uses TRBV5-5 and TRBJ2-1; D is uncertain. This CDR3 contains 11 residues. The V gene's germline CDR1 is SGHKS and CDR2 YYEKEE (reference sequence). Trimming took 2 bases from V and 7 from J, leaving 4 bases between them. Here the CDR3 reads CASSFTNEQFF. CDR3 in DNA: TGTGCCAGCAGCTTTACTAATGAGCAGTTCTTC.

CDR3 amino acids: CASSLGRGYNGYTF. DNA for the CDR3: TGTGCCAGCAGCTTGGGTAGGGGGTATAATGGCTACACCTTC. This chain uses TRBV5-6 with TRBJ1-2; D perhaps matches TRBD1 (6 bases). Germline V gives CDR1 SGHDT, CDR2 YYEEEE. The CDR3 is 14 residues long. Trimming left V 0 bases short and J 6 bases short, with 12 bases between. The full variable domain, in which reference TRBV5-6 and TRBJ1-2 provide the parts outside the CDR3, is DAGVTQSPTHLIKTRGQQVTLRCSPKSGHDTVSWYQQALGQGPQFIFQYYEEEERQRGNFPDRFSGHQFPNYSSELNVNALLLGDSALYLCASSLGRGYNGYTFGSGTRLTVV.

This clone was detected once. CDR3 sequence (DNA): TGTGCCAGCAGCCCTAATACAGGGGTCTCTGGGGCCAACGTCCTGACTTTC. This codes for CASSPNTGVSGANVLTF. The rearrangement links TRBV7-2 to TRBJ2-6, with TRBD1 identical over 7 bases. Germline lookup yields CDR1 SGHTA and CDR2 FQGNSA. V lost 5 bases, J lost 0 bases, and 7 bases stayed unmatched. The CDR3 has 17 residues.

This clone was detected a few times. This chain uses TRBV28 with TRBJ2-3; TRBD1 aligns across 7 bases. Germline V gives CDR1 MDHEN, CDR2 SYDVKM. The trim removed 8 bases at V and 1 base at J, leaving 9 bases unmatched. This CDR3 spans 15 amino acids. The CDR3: CASCPGGTGTDTQYF. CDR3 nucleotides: TGTGCCAGCTGCCCAGGGGGAACTGGCACAGATACGCAGTATTTT.

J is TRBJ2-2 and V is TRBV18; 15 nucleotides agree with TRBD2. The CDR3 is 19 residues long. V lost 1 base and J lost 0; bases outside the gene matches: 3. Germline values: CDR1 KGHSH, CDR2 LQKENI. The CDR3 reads CASSPLGTSGRTNTGELFF. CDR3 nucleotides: TGTGCCAGCTCACCACTGGGGACTAGCGGGAGGACGAACACCGGGGAGCTGTTTTTT.

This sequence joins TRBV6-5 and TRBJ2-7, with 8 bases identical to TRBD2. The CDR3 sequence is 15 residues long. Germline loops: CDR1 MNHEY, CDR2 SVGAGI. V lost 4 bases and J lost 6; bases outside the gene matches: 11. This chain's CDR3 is CASSSIAGPAVEQYF. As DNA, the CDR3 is TGTGCCAGCAGTTCCATAGCGGGACCCGCGGTCGAGCAGTACTTC.

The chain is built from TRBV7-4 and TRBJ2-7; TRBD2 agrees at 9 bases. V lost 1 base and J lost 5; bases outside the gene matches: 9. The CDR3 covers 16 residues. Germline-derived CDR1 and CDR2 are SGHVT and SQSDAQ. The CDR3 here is CASSLGLGGRAHEQYF. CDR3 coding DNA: TGTGCCAGCAGCTTAGGCTTAGGCGGGAGGGCCCACGAGCAGTACTTC.

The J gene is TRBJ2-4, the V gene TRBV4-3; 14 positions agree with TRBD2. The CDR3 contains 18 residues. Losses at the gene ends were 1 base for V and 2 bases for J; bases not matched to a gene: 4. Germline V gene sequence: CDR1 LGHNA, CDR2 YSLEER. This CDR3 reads CASSQGLAGGPSKNIQYF. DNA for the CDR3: TGCGCCAGCAGCCAAGGACTAGCGGGAGGGCCGTCCAAAAACATTCAGTACTTC.

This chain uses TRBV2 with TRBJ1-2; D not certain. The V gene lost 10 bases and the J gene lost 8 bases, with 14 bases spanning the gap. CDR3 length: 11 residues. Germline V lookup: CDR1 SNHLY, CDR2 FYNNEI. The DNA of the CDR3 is TGTGCCAATACCGCCCAGGCCGGCTACACCTTC. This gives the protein CANTAQAGYTF.

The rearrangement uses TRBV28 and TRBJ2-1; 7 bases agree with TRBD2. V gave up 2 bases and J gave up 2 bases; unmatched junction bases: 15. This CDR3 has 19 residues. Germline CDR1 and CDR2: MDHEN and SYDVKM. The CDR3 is CASSLEYLRGNHTYNEQFF. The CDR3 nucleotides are TGTGCCAGCAGTTTAGAATATTTGCGGGGGAATCACACCTACAATGAGCAGTTCTTC.

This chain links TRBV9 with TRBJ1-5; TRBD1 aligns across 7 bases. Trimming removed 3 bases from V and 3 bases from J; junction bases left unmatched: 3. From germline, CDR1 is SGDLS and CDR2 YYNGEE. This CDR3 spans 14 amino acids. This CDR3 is CASSAGTVNQPQHF. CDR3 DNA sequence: TGTGCCAGCAGCGCCGGGACAGTCAATCAGCCCCAGCATTTT.

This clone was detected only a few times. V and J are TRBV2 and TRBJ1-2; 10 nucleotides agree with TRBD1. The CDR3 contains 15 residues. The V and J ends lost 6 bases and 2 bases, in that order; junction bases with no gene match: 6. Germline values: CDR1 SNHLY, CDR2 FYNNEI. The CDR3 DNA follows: TGTGCCAGCAGCCGGGACAGGGGACTCAACTATGGCTACACCTTC. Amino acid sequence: CASSRDRGLNYGYTF.

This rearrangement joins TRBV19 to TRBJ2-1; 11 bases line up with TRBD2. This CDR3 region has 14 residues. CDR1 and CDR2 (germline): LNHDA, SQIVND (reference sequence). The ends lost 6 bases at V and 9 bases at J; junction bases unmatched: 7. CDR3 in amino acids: CASRGLADFSEQFF. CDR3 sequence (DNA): TGTGCCAGTAGGGGACTAGCGGATTTTAGTGAGCAGTTCTTC.

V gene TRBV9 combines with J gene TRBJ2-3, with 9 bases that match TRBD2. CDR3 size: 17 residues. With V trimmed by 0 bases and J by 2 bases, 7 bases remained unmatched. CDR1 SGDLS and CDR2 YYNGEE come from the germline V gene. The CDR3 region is CASSVGVSGGPTDTQYF. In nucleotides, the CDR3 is TGTGCCAGCAGCGTAGGTGTTAGCGGGGGACCCACAGATACGCAGTATTTT.

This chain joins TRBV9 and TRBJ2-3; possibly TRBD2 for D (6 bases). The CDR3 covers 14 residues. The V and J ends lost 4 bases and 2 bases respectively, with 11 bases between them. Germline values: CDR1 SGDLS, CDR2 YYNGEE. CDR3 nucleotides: TGTGCCAGCAGCTCCAGCGGGTACACAGATACGCAGTATTTT. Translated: CASSSSGYTDTQYF.